This entry lists 31 T cell receptor beta chains sequenced from one sample in a study of CD8 T cells in ankylosing spondylitis. TCRdb itself ran the 5' RACE reads through MiXCR, one entry per CDR3 protein. Altogether 250,000 or so distinct CDR3 sequences are present, about 11% being singletons, with the ten largest covering approximately 6.6%. Sequencing was carried out using blood, either unsorted or a sorted T cell fraction (not recorded which). The receptor source for this set is a male donor with ankylosing spondylitis or in good health (not recorded which).

This clonotype was observed at least ten times. This sequence joins TRBV7-8 and TRBJ2-1; TRBD1 matches 7 bases. V trimming: 3 bases; J trimming: 4 bases; junction bases outside the gene matches: 15. Germline CDR1 is SGHVS and CDR2 is FQNEAQ. This CDR3 is built from 18 residues. The CDR3 DNA is TGTGCCAGCAGCTTCCCCTACCCGGTTACAGGGGTATACAATGAGCAGTTCTTC. Its protein is CASSFPYPVTGVYNEQFF.

This clonotype was found many times. The chain combines TRBV20-1 with TRBJ2-1; 8 bases are a match to TRBD2. The CDR3 is made up of 15 amino acids. V was clipped by 2 bases and J by 6 bases; unmatched bases: 9. Germline V CDR1 and CDR2: DFQATT, SNEGSKA (reference sequence). The CDR3 DNA is TGCAGTGCTAGAAGCGGGGGAGGCCCCCCCAATGAGCAGTTCTTC. Its protein is CSARSGGGPPNEQFF.

The chain has TRBV13 and TRBJ1-3; D gene uncertain. Germline assignment: CDR1 PRHDT and CDR2 FYEKMQ (reference sequence). CDR3 length: 15 amino acids. Trimming removed 2 bases from V and 0 bases from J, with 8 bases in between. The CDR3: CASSLWRSSGNTIYF. The DNA of the CDR3 is TGTGCCAGCAGCTTATGGAGGAGCTCTGGAAACACCATATATTTT.

The sample holds many counts of this clonotype. The V gene is TRBV5-1, the J gene TRBJ2-1, with 10 bases identical to TRBD2. The CDR3 length is 17 residues. The germline V gene has CDR1 SGHRS and CDR2 YFSETQ. With 4 bases clipped from V and 0 bases from J, the junction kept 7 bases outside the gene matches. In nucleotides, the CDR3 is TGCGCCAGCAGCCCGAGCGGGGGGGCAAGCTCCTACAATGAGCAGTTCTTC. Encoded protein: CASSPSGGASSYNEQFF.

This clonotype was seen repeatedly, ten times or more. The rearrangement uses TRBV7-8 and TRBJ2-1, with a possible D match to TRBD1 (5 bases). Looked up from germline, CDR1 is SGHVS and CDR2 is FQNEAQ. The CDR3 contains 17 residues. V was cut by 3 bases and J by 4 bases, with 19 bases left in between. The CDR3 coding sequence is TGTGCCAGCAGCTTGCTCTATCAGGGCAGGATTTACAATGAGCAGTTCTTC. It codes for CASSLLYQGRIYNEQFF.

This clonotype was observed many times. The chain employs TRBV5-1 and TRBJ2-3; 12 nucleotides align to TRBD2. V lost 7 bases and J lost 3; bases outside the gene matches: 18. Germline loops: CDR1 SGHRS, CDR2 YFSETQ. CDR3 length: 19 amino acids. Here the CDR3 DNA reads TGCGCCAGCGGACTTCAACCCTCGGGTCTAGCGGGGGGGACAGATACGCAGTATTTT. Translating it yields CASGLQPSGLAGGTDTQYF.

This chain connects TRBV4-2 to TRBJ1-5; D ambiguous. Trimming cost V 0 bases and J 9 bases, with 12 bases left between them. CDR3 length equals 14 residues. CDR1 is LGHNA and CDR2 is YNFKEQ in the germline V gene. Written as DNA, the CDR3 is TGTGCCAGCAGCCAAGAGGTTGGGCGACGGCCCCAGCATTTT. Translated: CASSQEVGRRPQHF.

This clonotype was found many times. This chain connects TRBV5-6 to TRBJ2-5, with 10 bases aligning to TRBD2. This CDR3 comprises 15 residues. With 0 bases clipped from V and 5 bases from J, the junction kept 4 bases outside the gene matches. Germline assignment: CDR1 SGHDT and CDR2 YYEEEE. CDR3 coding DNA: TGTGCCAGCAGCTTGGAACTAGCGGGGAAGGAGACCCAGTACTTC. It specifies CASSLELAGKETQYF.

This clonotype occurred many times. The chain links TRBV12-3 or TRBV12-4 to TRBJ2-2; D is unclear. V was cut by 4 bases and J by 7 bases, with 7 bases left in between. The CDR3 spans 12 residues. The CDR3 coding sequence is TGTGCCAGCAGTTCTCATTTCGGGGAGCTGTTTTTT. It codes for CASSSHFGELFF.

J is TRBJ1-1 and V is TRBV20-1; unclear D gene. CDR3 length: 13 residues. V shed 3 bases and J shed 0 bases, with 8 bases lying between them. The germline CDR1 and CDR2 sequences are DFQATT and SNEGSKA (reference sequence). The chain's CDR3 is CSASMGVNTEAFF. Written as DNA, the CDR3 is TGCAGTGCTAGCATGGGAGTGAACACTGAAGCTTTCTTT.

The sample holds many counts of this clonotype. The rearrangement links TRBV10-3 to TRBJ2-1; TRBD2 matches at 13 bases. Germline CDR1 is ENHRY and CDR2 is SYGVKD. The CDR3 extends over 13 amino acids. Trimming at V came to 4 bases and at J to 9 bases, leaving 0 bases not matched to a gene. The CDR3 loop is CAISGLAGGEQFF. The CDR3 nucleotides are TGTGCCATCAGTGGACTAGCGGGAGGTGAGCAGTTCTTC.

The V call is TRBV7-9, the J call TRBJ2-1, with TRBD2 as a possible D gene (5 bases). The ends were cut back, 1 base at V and 4 bases at J, with 14 bases in the middle. The CDR3 is 16 residues long. Germline values: CDR1 SEHNR, CDR2 FQNEAQ (reference sequence). The CDR3 spells CASSLGSGMTYNEQFF. The CDR3 DNA reads TGTGCCAGCAGCTTAGGGTCGGGAATGACTTACAATGAGCAGTTCTTC.

This clonotype was observed many times. This chain joins TRBV29-1 and TRBJ2-7; 8 nucleotides agree with TRBD2. Germline assignment: CDR1 SQVTM and CDR2 ANQGSEA. This CDR3 has 16 residues. V lost 4 bases, J lost 2 bases, and 13 bases stayed unmatched. This CDR3 reads CSVAGSASGYTYEQYF. DNA of the CDR3: TGCAGCGTTGCAGGATCTGCTAGCGGGTACACCTACGAGCAGTACTTC.

This clonotype was counted at least ten times. The chain joins TRBV7-3 to TRBJ2-4, with D possibly being TRBD2 (6 bases). Germline CDR1 is SGHTA and CDR2 is FQGTGA. V was trimmed by 2 bases and J by 4 bases, leaving 9 bases between them. The CDR3 covers 14 residues. CDR3 in DNA: TGTGCCAGCAGCTTAGGGGGGAATAAAAACATTCAGTACTTC. Amino acid sequence: CASSLGGNKNIQYF.

This clonotype was observed at least ten times. V usage is TRBV6-2 or TRBV6-3 and J usage is TRBJ1-1; D is ambiguous. CDR3 length: 15 amino acids. Germline V gene lookup returns CDR1 MNHEY and CDR2 SVGEGT. V was cut by 7 bases and J by 4 bases, with 19 bases left in between. Written as DNA, the CDR3 is TGTGCCAGCACCCCTGGACGGGGTTATTCCACTGAAGCTTTCTTT. Translating gives CASTPGRGYSTEAFF.

This clonotype was detected a few times. V gene TRBV3-1 combines with J gene TRBJ1-1; 8 bases are a match to TRBD1. V lost 6 bases, J lost 11 bases, and 14 bases stayed unmatched. This CDR3 has 14 amino acids. Germline-derived CDR1 and CDR2 are LGHDT and YNNKEL (reference sequence). The CDR3 reads CASSLRTGPVDAFF. The CDR3 DNA follows: TGTGCCAGCAGTCTACGGACAGGGCCCGTGGATGCTTTCTTT.

This clonotype came up many times. This chain joins TRBV7-2 and TRBJ2-7; D may be TRBD2 (6 bases). The CDR3 is 15 amino acids. CDR1 and CDR2 (germline): SGHTA, FQGNSA. V shed 2 bases and J shed 4 bases, with 15 bases lying between them. The CDR3 nucleotides read TGTGCCAGCAGCTTATGGGGCGGGAAGCCTTACGAGCAGTACTTC. Protein product: CASSLWGGKPYEQYF.

The J gene is TRBJ1-2, the V gene TRBV28; D may be TRBD1 (6 bases). The V end lost 5 bases, the J end lost 6 bases, and 16 bases lay between the germline ends. The CDR3 is 14 residues long. Germline CDR1 MDHEN, CDR2 SYDVKM. The CDR3 sequence is CASSVNRAPHGYTF. The CDR3 DNA reads as TGTGCCAGCAGTGTAAACAGGGCTCCGCATGGCTACACCTTC.

This clonotype was recorded at least ten times. V gene TRBV10-3 combines with J gene TRBJ1-1; a possible D gene is TRBD1 (5 bases). The CDR3 contains 13 residues. Germline CDR1 ENHRY, CDR2 SYGVKD. V was pared by 0 bases and J by 11 bases, with 13 bases between. The DNA for the CDR3 is TGTGCCATCAGTGAGTCTACGCAGGGTACGGCTTTCTTT. This codes for CAISESTQGTAFF.

This clonotype was observed a few times. This rearrangement joins TRBV10-1 to TRBJ1-1; D gene unclear. CDR3 length equals 14 residues. Germline assignment: CDR1 WNHNN and CDR2 SYGVQD (reference sequence). V dropped 4 bases and J dropped 5 bases, with 14 bases sitting between them. In nucleotides, the CDR3 is TGCGCCAGCAGTGCAAACCGCCCGGGTACTGAAGCTTTCTTT. The encoded protein is CASSANRPGTEAFF.

This clonotype was detected a few times. This chain connects TRBV24-1 to TRBJ2-3; 10 bases align to TRBD1. V lost 7 bases, J lost 4 bases, and 4 bases stayed unmatched. The CDR3 extends over 14 amino acids. Germline CDR1 and CDR2: KGHDR and SFDVKD. The CDR3 bases are TGTGCCACCAGAGGGACAGGGGCTGCAGATACGCAGTATTTT. The encoded protein is CATRGTGAADTQYF.

This clonotype was counted many times. The V gene is TRBV5-1, the J gene TRBJ2-1, with TRBD2 matching over 8 bases. Germline lookup yields CDR1 SGHRS and CDR2 YFSETQ. Trimming removed 0 bases from V and 0 bases from J; junction bases left unmatched: 2. The CDR3 runs 16 residues. The CDR3 is CASSLVSGVSYNEQFF. As DNA, the CDR3 is TGCGCCAGCAGCTTGGTTAGCGGGGTCTCCTACAATGAGCAGTTCTTC.

This clonotype was counted between two and nine times. The J gene is TRBJ2-5, the V gene TRBV5-1, with 7 bases matching TRBD1. This CDR3 spans 15 amino acids. J was trimmed by 4 bases and V by 0 bases; bases with no gene match: 6. Germline V gene data show CDR1 as SGHRS and CDR2 as YFSETQ. CDR3 coding DNA: TGCGCCAGCAGCTTGGCAGGGGGATCGGGAGAGACCCAGTACTTC. This translates into CASSLAGGSGETQYF.

This clonotype has a handful of counts. This chain joins TRBV11-1 and TRBJ2-1; the D gene is possibly TRBD2 (5 bases). Trimming pared 2 bases from V and 10 bases from J, leaving 9 bases between. CDR3 length: 12 residues. Germline CDR1 reads SGHAT; CDR2 reads FQDESV (reference sequence). The CDR3 bases are TGTGCCAGCAGCTTACCCCAGCGGGAGCAGTTCTTC. Protein product: CASSLPQREQFF.

Note on this clonotype: This may stem from a read error, because a much larger clone lies one nucleotide away. V usage is TRBV20-1 and J usage is TRBJ1-1, with a possible D match to TRBD1 (6 bases). The CDR3 has 13 residues. Looked up from germline, CDR1 is DFQATT and CDR2 is SNEGSKA (reference sequence). V was shortened by 6 bases and J by 4 bases, with 15 bases between the two germline ends. CDR3 nucleotide sequence: TGCAGTGCACCGGGACATTCGATCACTGAAGCTTTCTTT. Amino acid sequence: CSAPGHSITEAFF.

The genes are TRBV27 and TRBJ2-7, with 7 bases fitting TRBD1. The junction had 8 bases not matched to a gene; V was cut back by 6 bases and J by 3 bases. The CDR3 runs to 14 residues. Germline loops: CDR1 MNHEY, CDR2 SMNVEV (reference sequence). The CDR3 region has the DNA TGTGCCAGCAGCCTTAGGGGGACAGTCTACGAGCAGTACTTC. Residues: CASSLRGTVYEQYF.

The gene calls are TRBV27 and TRBJ1-2; D not certain. Germline V lookup: CDR1 MNHEY, CDR2 SMNVEV (reference sequence). The CDR3 consists of 12 residues. The ends were cut back, 6 bases at V and 5 bases at J, with 10 bases in the middle. The CDR3 DNA reads as TGTGCCAGCAGCCCTACACCTTATGGCTACACCTTC. It yields the protein CASSPTPYGYTF.

This clonotype was recorded many times. This sequence joins TRBV20-1 and TRBJ2-2; 8 bases match TRBD2. The V gene end was trimmed by 0 bases and the J gene end by 3 bases; junction bases not matched to a gene: 12. Germline CDR1 DFQATT, CDR2 SNEGSKA (reference sequence). The CDR3 has 18 residues. The chain's CDR3 is CSARDLASGREDTGELFF. The CDR3 DNA reads TGCAGTGCTAGAGATTTGGCTAGCGGGCGTGAGGACACCGGGGAGCTGTTTTTT.

This chain connects TRBV5-6 to TRBJ1-3, with D uncertain. The CDR3 is 15 amino acids. The V end was cut by 4 bases, the J end by 3 bases, with 14 bases between. Germline-derived CDR1 and CDR2 are SGHDT and YYEEEE. CDR3 residues: CASSLGLLCGNTIYF. In DNA form, the CDR3 reads TGTGCCAGCAGCCTAGGGCTCCTCTGTGGAAACACCATATATTTT.

The rearrangement links TRBV5-6 to TRBJ2-1; 8 bases line up with TRBD1. CDR3 length: 13 amino acids. V was clipped by 2 bases and J by 9 bases; unmatched bases: 4. Per germline, CDR1 SGHDT and CDR2 YYEEEE. CDR3 bases: TGTGCCAGCAGCTTCTACAGGGGGGCTGAGCAGTTCTTC. Protein product: CASSFYRGAEQFF.

The V gene is TRBV5-1, the J gene TRBJ2-7; D remains ambiguous. Germline CDR1 reads SGHRS; CDR2 reads YFSETQ. This CDR3 is 12 amino acids long. The V end was cut by 0 bases, the J end by 3 bases, with 4 bases between. The CDR3 DNA follows: TGCGCCAGCAGCTTGGACGACTACGAGCAGTACTTC. Its translation: CASSLDDYEQYF.